A single T cell receptor beta chain is shown here with its context. This specimen comes from a study of blood T cell repertoires in COVID-19. The CDR3 is 14 amino acids. The germline V gene has CDR1 SNHLY and CDR2 FYNNEI. After removal of 8 bases from V and 7 bases from J, the junction contained 10 bases not matched to a gene. The protocol was immunoSEQ multiplex PCR, while the TCRdb copy is restricted to in-frame clones and leaves out a portion. Here the sample spans around 130,000 clones, 90% being singletons. The sample taken for sequencing was peripheral blood. The gene calls are TRBV2 and TRBJ2-1; TRBD2 matches at 8 bases. This clonotype was sampled from an elderly woman with acute or convalescent COVID-19. The CDR3 DNA reads TGTGCCAGCTTTTACGGGGGGGCGAAGAATGAGCAGTTCTTC. It is translated as CASFYGGAKNEQFF. The entire variable domain, with the rest obtained from reference TRBV2 and TRBJ2-1, is as follows: EPEVTQTPSHQVTQMGQEVILRCVPISNHLYFYWYRQILGQKVEFLVSFYNNEISEKSEIFDDQFSVERPDGSNFTLKIRSTKLEDSAMYFCASFYGGAKNEQFFGPGTRLTVL.